A selection of T cell receptor beta chains follows, all from one sample in a study of shared clonotypes between healthy human individuals. Libraries were prepared by immunoSEQ multiplex PCR; TCRdb keeps only in-frame clonotypes and omits some of them. The top ten hold around 0.4% of the sample, which has approximately 2.1 million clones, about 92% seen once. Sample: naive CD4+ T cells from PBMCs. These receptors were taken from a man between 18 and 29 years old in good health. Some clones in this sample may be carry-over from other donors' samples. CDR3s include the opening cysteine and the closing phenylalanine or tryptophan.

j_call | v_call | cdr3_aa
TRBJ2-1 | TRBV18 | CASSSFRTGSNLEQFF
TRBJ1-1 | TRBV7-9 | CASSSLPSGRETEAFF
TRBJ1-2 | TRBV11-2 | CASSSGTVNYGYTF
TRBJ2-7 | TRBV5-1 | CASSTTGTGTYEQYF
TRBJ2-7 | TRBV6-1 | CASSLLAGGGYEQYF
TRBJ2-3 | TRBV7-3 | CASSLIGPGQLQYF
TRBJ2-7 | TRBV25-1 | CASSVGGAKSYEQYF
TRBJ2-1 | TRBV5-4 | CASSPGLADYNEQFF
TRBJ1-4 | TRBV5-1 | CASSPGTGDEKLFF
TRBJ2-7 | TRBV14 | CASSESGILSGPYEQYF
TRBJ2-3 | TRBV2 | CASSVGQGLSTDTQYF
TRBJ2-3 | TRBV9 | CASSSGLAGGTPLDTQYF
TRBJ1-1 | TRBV1 | CTSSQPVQQERNTEAFF
TRBJ2-7 | TRBV19 | CASSSSGYEQYF
TRBJ2-2 | TRBV7-3 | CASSLRAGSTGELFF
TRBJ2-5 | TRBV10-3 | CATKATGAQETQYF
TRBJ2-7 | TRBV6-6 | CASRQQGALYEQYF
TRBJ2-7 | TRBV6-5 | CASSRSGRGSYEQYF
TRBJ2-4 | TRBV28 | CASKGGQLAKNIQYF
TRBJ2-5 | TRBV10-3 | CAISESSGGQETQYF
TRBJ1-2 | TRBV15 | CATSRDMRQASYGYTF
TRBJ2-3 | TRBV5-1 | CASSTGLAGVADTQYF
TRBJ2-1 | TRBV15 | CATRGGSNEQFF
TRBJ2-5 | TRBV7-3 | CASSPTGGRWETQYF
TRBJ2-3 | TRBV5-4 | CASTPPGTRTDTQYF
TRBJ1-2 | TRBV6-5 | CASSYSGQAYYGYTF
TRBJ2-7 | TRBV18 | CASSPQAGSIGNQQYF
TRBJ2-5 | TRBV4-3 | CASSQSHAGGQETQYF
TRBJ2-1 | TRBV29-1 | CSSRQTNEQFF
TRBJ1-1 | TRBV7-8 | CASSPFELKNTEAFF
TRBJ1-1 | TRBV28 | CASSRGGMSEAFF
TRBJ2-1 | TRBV5-1 | CASSLADSSYNEQFF
TRBJ2-5 | TRBV11-3 | CASSLGNDQETQYF
TRBJ1-5 | TRBV30 | CAWNLQGDQPQHF